The T cell receptor beta chain under discussion was sequenced for a study of identical twins. The study, taken as a whole, reports: For monozygotic twins, models underestimated out-of-frame TCR alpha sharing. Cord blood's abundant beta clonotypes had fewer insertions, unlike memory repertoires.

About this clonotype: Its antigen is still unknown.

Carrying unique molecular identifiers, the cDNA also gained a universal primer site through template switching. Using its own MiXCR run on the 5' RACE reads, TCRdb lists one record per CDR3 protein. This sample has around 570,000 distinct CDR3 sequences; approximately 9.6% occur once, and the top ten carry approximately 3.2%. There are 15 residues in the CDR3. In germline, CDR1 is MDHEN, CDR2 SYDVKM. V shed 5 bases and J 3 bases; nucleotides not matched to a gene: 5. The same data also contributed to another study, on yellow fever vaccine responses in identical twins.

The sample comprised PBMCs. The clonotype was recovered from a woman under 30 in good health. The V gene is TRBV28, the J gene TRBJ2-2; TRBD1 aligns across 8 bases. The CDR3 sequence is CASSIDRGHTGELFF. The CDR3, as DNA: TGTGCCAGCAGTATCGACAGGGGACACACCGGGGAGCTGTTTTTT.